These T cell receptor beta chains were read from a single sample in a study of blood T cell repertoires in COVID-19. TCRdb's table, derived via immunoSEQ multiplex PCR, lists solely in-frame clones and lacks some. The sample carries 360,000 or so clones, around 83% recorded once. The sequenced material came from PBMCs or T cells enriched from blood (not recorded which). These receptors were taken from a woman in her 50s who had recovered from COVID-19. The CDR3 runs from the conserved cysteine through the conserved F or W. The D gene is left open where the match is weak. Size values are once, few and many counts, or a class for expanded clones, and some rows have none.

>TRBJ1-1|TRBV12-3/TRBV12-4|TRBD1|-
TGTGCCAGCAGTTTGGGACAGGGTGAAGCTTTCTTT
CASSLGQGEAFF
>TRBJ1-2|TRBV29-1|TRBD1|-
TGCAGCGTTGCCGGGGCTGCCGGGACAGGGGGGGGCTACACCTTC
CSVAGAAGTGGGYTF
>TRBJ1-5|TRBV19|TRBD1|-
TGTGCCAGTAGAGAGACAGGGCCTTATAGCAATCAGCCCCAGCATTTT
CASRETGPYSNQPQHF
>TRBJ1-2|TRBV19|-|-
TGTGCCAGTAACTCTCTGGGCCTACAAAACTATGGCTACACCTTC
CASNSLGLQNYGYTF
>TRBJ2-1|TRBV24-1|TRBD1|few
TGTGCCACCAGTGATTCCGGGACAGGGGTCTTCAGTGAGCAGTTCTTC
CATSDSGTGVFSEQFF
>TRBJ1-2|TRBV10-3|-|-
TGTGCCATCAGTGATAACAGCTATGGCTACACCTTC
CAISDNSYGYTF
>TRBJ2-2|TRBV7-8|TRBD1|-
TGTGCCAGCAGCCCACTCATCGGGACAGGGGGCGCGGTCGGGGAGCTGTTTTTT
CASSPLIGTGGAVGELFF
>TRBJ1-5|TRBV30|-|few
TGTGCCTGGAGCCGCTCGCGGACAGCACAAGGCAATCAGCCCCAGCATTTT
CAWSRSRTAQGNQPQHF
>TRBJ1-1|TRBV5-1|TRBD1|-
TGCGCCAGCAGCTTGGGTCAGGGGGGACGGTCTGAAGCTTTCTTT
CASSLGQGGRSEAFF
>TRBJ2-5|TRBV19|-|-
TGTGCCAGTAGTCACGGGGTAGCTAGTCAGGAGACCCAGTACTTC
CASSHGVASQETQYF
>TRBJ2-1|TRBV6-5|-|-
TGTGCCAGCAGTTACTCCACGACCGGGACACAGTTCTTC
CASSYSTTGTQFF
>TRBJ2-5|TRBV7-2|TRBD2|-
TGTGCCAGCAGCGTAGCCTGGACTAGCGGGAGGGAGACCCAGTACTTC
CASSVAWTSGRETQYF
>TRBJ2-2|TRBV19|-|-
TGTGCCAGTAGTCGATCCGGGACAACTAACACCGGGGAGCTGTTTTTT
CASSRSGTTNTGELFF